Below, 17 T cell receptor beta chains from the same sample are listed, as sequenced in a study of cytomegalovirus exposure and HLA in healthy donors. The method was immunoSEQ multiplex PCR; TCRdb's version includes in-frame clones alone and lacks a portion of them. The sample has 110,000 or so clones; approximately 94% are singletons. Sequencing was done on a sample of PBMCs. Receptor source: a woman under 30 in good health and CMV-seronegative.

This chain joins TRBV5-1 and TRBJ1-2, with 7 bases that match TRBD1. The CDR3 runs 15 residues. Germline loops: CDR1 SGHRS, CDR2 YFSETQ. V trimming: 7 bases; J trimming: 8 bases; junction bases outside the gene matches: 17. The CDR3 sequence: CASGPGGTDDLGYTF. DNA of the CDR3: TGCGCCAGCGGACCGGGCGGGACAGACGACTTGGGCTACACCTTC. Supplemented by reference TRBV5-1 and TRBJ1-2, the full variable domain reads KAGVTQTPRYLIKTRGQQVTLSCSPISGHRSVSWYQQTPGQGLQFLFEYFSETQRNKGNFPGRFSGRQFSNSRSEMNVSTLELGDSALYLCASGPGGTDDLGYTFGSGTRLTVV.

This sequence joins TRBV13 and TRBJ1-1; TRBD1 agrees at 12 bases. This CDR3 comprises 16 residues. The germline gives CDR1 PRHDT, CDR2 FYEKMQ (reference sequence). V lost 4 bases and J lost 1; bases outside the gene matches: 4. The CDR3 loop is CASSSGTGGPNTEAFF. The DNA of the CDR3 is TGTGCCAGCAGCTCCGGGACAGGGGGCCCGAACACTGAAGCTTTCTTT.

The chain joins TRBV6-5 to TRBJ2-3; the match to TRBD2 covers 12 bases. Trimming took 4 bases from V and 6 from J; bases not matched to a gene: 8. The CDR3 loop spans 16 amino acids. CDR1 is MNHEY, CDR2 SVGAGI, per germline. CDR3 DNA sequence: TGTGCCAGCAGTTTTTCAATGCTAGCGGGGGGGGATACGCAGTATTTT. Translated: CASSFSMLAGGDTQYF.

This chain joins TRBV2 and TRBJ2-3; D may be TRBD1 (6 bases). Trimming shortened V by 1 base and J by 1 base, and 9 bases separated the two germline ends. Germline CDR1 is SNHLY and CDR2 is FYNNEI. CDR3 length equals 15 residues. The DNA of the CDR3 is TGTGCCAGCAGTGAAGGGGGGACACGCACAGATACGCAGTATTTT. Amino acids: CASSEGGTRTDTQYF. Full variable domain (remainder filled in from reference TRBV2 and TRBJ2-3): EPEVTQTPSHQVTQMGQEVILRCVPISNHLYFYWYRQILGQKVEFLVSFYNNEISEKSEIFDDQFSVERPDGSNFTLKIRSTKLEDSAMYFCASSEGGTRTDTQYFGPGTRLTVL.

The chain carries TRBV5-4 and TRBJ2-1; 10 bases map to TRBD2. The length of the CDR3 is 16 residues. With 4 bases clipped from V and 7 bases from J, the junction kept 11 bases outside the gene matches. Germline CDR1 is SGHNT and CDR2 is YYREEE (reference sequence). The CDR3 sequence: CASSLRLAGVGNEQFF. In nucleotides, the CDR3 is TGTGCCAGCAGCCTGCGTCTAGCGGGGGTTGGGAATGAGCAGTTCTTC.

This chain connects TRBV25-1 to TRBJ2-5; D remains unclear. The CDR3 is 12 amino acids. Trimming stripped 0 bases from V and 7 bases from J, with 6 bases between. The germline CDR1 and CDR2 sequences are MGHDK and SYGVNS. This CDR3 reads CASSEYSGTQYF. The CDR3 region has the DNA TGTGCCAGCAGTGAATATAGTGGGACCCAGTACTTC.

V is TRBV10-3 and J is TRBJ1-3, with unresolved D. Trimming left V 5 bases short and J 1 base short, with 12 bases between. The CDR3 extends over 15 amino acids. The V gene's germline CDR1 is ENHRY and CDR2 SYGVKD. CDR3 nucleotide sequence: TGTGCCATCAGTCCACAGCTATCTTCTGGAAACACCATATATTTT. Protein product: CAISPQLSSGNTIYF.

The chain combines TRBV10-3 with TRBJ1-3; 8 nucleotides match TRBD1. V dropped 6 bases and J dropped 4; count of bases not matched to a gene: 8. The CDR3 has 15 amino acids. From germline, CDR1 is ENHRY and CDR2 SYGVKD. The CDR3 bases are TGTGCCATCAGCTCCATCGGACAGGGAGGAAACACCATATATTTT. Protein: CAISSIGQGGNTIYF.

The rearrangement joins TRBV5-4 to TRBJ1-1; D gene ambiguous. Trimming pared 4 bases from V and 3 bases from J, leaving 19 bases between. CDR3 size: 16 residues. Germline lookup yields CDR1 SGHNT and CDR2 YYREEE (reference sequence). CDR3 protein: CASSPHGGLRDTEAFF. The CDR3 DNA is TGTGCCAGCAGCCCACACGGAGGATTGAGGGACACTGAAGCTTTCTTT.

This chain connects TRBV18 to TRBJ2-5; the match to TRBD2 covers 12 bases. The ends lost 4 bases at V and 4 bases at J; junction bases unmatched: 10. This CDR3 contains 17 residues. Germline CDR1 is KGHSH and CDR2 is LQKENI. The CDR3 loop reads CASSRTSGVNGVETQYF. In nucleotides, the CDR3 is TGTGCCAGCTCACGGACTAGCGGGGTTAATGGCGTAGAGACCCAGTACTTC.

The rearrangement joins TRBV15 to TRBJ1-4, with a tentative D call TRBD1 (5 bases). This CDR3 spans 18 amino acids. The germline V gene has CDR1 LNHNV and CDR2 YYDKDF (reference sequence). V dropped 5 bases and J dropped 4 bases, with 23 bases sitting between them. This chain's CDR3 is CATSGRVFPFLDNEKLFF. In nucleotides, the CDR3 is TGTGCCACCAGCGGCAGGGTGTTCCCATTCTTAGATAATGAAAAACTGTTTTTT.

CDR3 region: CASSFTGTASSPLHF. Here the CDR3 DNA reads TGTGCCAGCAGCTTTACCGGGACAGCGTCTTCACCCCTCCACTTT. The V gene is TRBV7-9, the J gene TRBJ1-6; TRBD1 aligns across 7 bases. V was clipped by 3 bases and J by 9 bases; unmatched bases: 8. Germline loops: CDR1 SEHNR, CDR2 FQNEAQ (reference sequence). The length of the CDR3 is 15 residues.

The chain is built from TRBV29-1 and TRBJ1-1; 8 bases are shared with TRBD1. CDR1 SQVTM and CDR2 ANQGSEA come from the germline V gene. This CDR3 spans 15 amino acids. V dropped 0 bases and J dropped 3; count of bases not matched to a gene: 6. CDR3 loop: CSVEDPGQADTEAFF. The CDR3 region has the DNA TGCAGCGTTGAAGATCCGGGACAGGCTGACACTGAAGCTTTCTTT.

In its sample, this clone was seen once. The CDR3 nucleotides read TGTGCCAGCAGGGCAGGACAGTCCTCTGGCTACACCTTC. This sequence encodes CASRAGQSSGYTF. The chain uses TRBV2 and TRBJ1-2; TRBD1 is a possible D gene (6 bases). Germline V gene sequence: CDR1 SNHLY, CDR2 FYNNEI. Trimming removed 6 bases from V and 7 bases from J, with 15 bases in between. There are 13 residues in the CDR3. Drawing the rest from reference TRBV2 and TRBJ1-2, the complete variable domain is EPEVTQTPSHQVTQMGQEVILRCVPISNHLYFYWYRQILGQKVEFLVSFYNNEISEKSEIFDDQFSVERPDGSNFTLKIRSTKLEDSAMYFCASRAGQSSGYTFGSGTRLTVV.

The chain uses TRBV9 and TRBJ2-7, with 12 positions matching TRBD2. Trimming took 2 bases from V and 5 from J; bases not matched to a gene: 5. This CDR3 is 15 amino acids long. Germline CDR1 reads SGDLS; CDR2 reads YYNGEE. CDR3 sequence: CASSVGTSGQDEQYF. In DNA form, the CDR3 reads TGTGCCAGCAGCGTTGGGACTAGCGGGCAAGACGAGCAGTACTTC.

The CDR3 sequence is CASSRYTVNEKLFF. The CDR3 DNA reads as TGTGCCAGCAGCCGCTATACAGTAAATGAAAAACTGTTTTTT. The chain links TRBV5-6 to TRBJ1-4; no firm D call. CDR3 size: 14 residues. Germline V CDR1 and CDR2: SGHDT, YYEEEE. V lost 4 bases and J lost 5, with 12 bases in between.

V and J are TRBV19 and TRBJ1-5; 8 nucleotides agree with TRBD1. CDR3 length equals 14 residues. Germline values: CDR1 LNHDA, CDR2 SQIVND (reference sequence). V shed 1 base, J shed 6 bases, and the junction held 2 bases outside the gene matches. CDR3 protein: CASSIGTGTQPQHF. The DNA for the CDR3 is TGTGCCAGTAGTATAGGGACAGGGACTCAGCCCCAGCATTTT.